This T cell receptor beta chain was sequenced for a study of blood T cell repertoires in COVID-19. Study overall: The United States, Italy and Spain were the sources of the acute and convalescent COVID-19 samples. In each case, the material was cDNA or gDNA derived from T cells, B-cell-depleted T cells, or PBMCs.

Original handling: Amplification from reference gene primers served as the basis for estimated nucleated cell counts. Here immunoSEQ multiplex PCR was the method, and the copy in TCRdb shows in-frame clones only, minus some. V, J and clone size reflect that table, while D and trimming were determined from the DNA. There are around 300,000 clones in the sample; about 88% occur only once, and about 12% lies in the top ten. The CDR3 extends over 13 amino acids. Per germline, CDR1 SGHNT and CDR2 YYREEE (reference sequence). V was clipped by 2 bases and J by 1 base, with 6 bases between them. Enrolled during active infection, Seattle patients were then followed longitudinally.

The chain has TRBV5-4 and TRBJ2-5; perhaps TRBD1 as D (5 bases). This receptor was taken from a woman between 65 and 79 years old with COVID-19, enrolled during active disease. Material for sequencing was peripheral blood. CDR3 region: CASSFDSQETQYF. The CDR3, as DNA: TGTGCCAGCAGCTTCGACAGCCAAGAGACCCAGTACTTC.